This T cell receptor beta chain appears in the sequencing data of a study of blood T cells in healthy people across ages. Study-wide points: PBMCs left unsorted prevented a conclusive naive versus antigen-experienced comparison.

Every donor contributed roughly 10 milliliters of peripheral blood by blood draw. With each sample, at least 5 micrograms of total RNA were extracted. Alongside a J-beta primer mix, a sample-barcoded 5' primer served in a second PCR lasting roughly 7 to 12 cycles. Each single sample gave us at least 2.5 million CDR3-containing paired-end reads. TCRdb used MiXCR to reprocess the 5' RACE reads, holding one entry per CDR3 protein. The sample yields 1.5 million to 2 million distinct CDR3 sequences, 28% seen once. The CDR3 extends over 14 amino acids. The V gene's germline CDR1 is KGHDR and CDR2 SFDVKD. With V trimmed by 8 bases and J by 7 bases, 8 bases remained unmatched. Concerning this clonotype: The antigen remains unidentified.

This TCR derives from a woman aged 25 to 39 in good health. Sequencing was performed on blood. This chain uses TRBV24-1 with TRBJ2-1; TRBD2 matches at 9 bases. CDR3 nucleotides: TGTGCCACCATGGCGGGGGGGCCGGGGAATGAGCAGTTCTTC. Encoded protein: CATMAGGPGNEQFF.